Below are 29 T cell receptor beta chains sequenced from a single sample in a study of blood T cell repertoires in COVID-19. Assay: immunoSEQ multiplex PCR; the TCRdb copy retains only in-frame clones and omits some. The table includes 200,000 to 250,000 clones, approximately 80% detected once. The sample was peripheral blood. All receptors derive from a human donor in a cohort sampled during active COVID-19.

The genes are TRBV10-3 and TRBJ1-5; no firm D call. The V end was cut by 0 bases, the J end by 4 bases, with 10 bases between. Germline V gene sequence: CDR1 ENHRY, CDR2 SYGVKD. The CDR3 is 15 amino acids. This CDR3 reads CAISESRSGNQPQHF. CDR3 DNA: TGTGCCATCAGTGAGTCTAGGTCGGGGAATCAGCCCCAGCATTTT.

The CDR3 DNA sequence: TGTGCCAGCAGCGGACTAGGAAGAGAGACCCAGTACTTC. It codes for CASSGLGRETQYF. The chain combines TRBV2 with TRBJ2-5; 7 nucleotides line up with TRBD2. There are 13 residues in the CDR3. With 6 bases clipped from V and 4 bases from J, the junction kept 5 bases outside the gene matches. The germline V gene encodes CDR1 SNHLY and CDR2 FYNNEI.

V gene TRBV28 combines with J gene TRBJ2-7; tentative D call: TRBD2 (5 bases). Germline CDR1 MDHEN, CDR2 SYDVKM. The CDR3 has 14 amino acids. Between the trimmed V and J ends, which lost 8 bases and 7 bases, there was a span of 21 bases. The CDR3 nucleotides are TGTGCCAGCTTAAGCGGCAGCCATCTTAGGGAGCAGTACTTC. Translated: CASLSGSHLREQYF.

The J gene is TRBJ1-2, the V gene TRBV5-1; no firm D call. CDR3 length: 12 residues. CDR1 and CDR2 (germline): SGHRS, YFSETQ. V was pared by 4 bases and J by 10 bases, with 14 bases between. This CDR3 reads CASSEDPSAYTF. CDR3 nucleotides: TGCGCCAGCAGCGAGGATCCCTCGGCCTACACCTTC. Full variable domain (outside the CDR3, taken from reference TRBV5-1 and TRBJ1-2): KAGVTQTPRYLIKTRGQQVTLSCSPISGHRSVSWYQQTPGQGLQFLFEYFSETQRNKGNFPGRFSGRQFSNSRSEMNVSTLELGDSALYLCASSEDPSAYTFGSGTRLTVV.

The chain is built from TRBV28 and TRBJ1-3; D is undetermined. V dropped 6 bases and J dropped 11 bases, with 14 bases sitting between them. Germline CDR1 and CDR2: MDHEN and SYDVKM. The CDR3 has 12 residues. CDR3 sequence (DNA): TGTGCCAGCAGCCCCCCGGGGATAGCCATATATTTT. Protein sequence: CASSPPGIAIYF.

This rearrangement joins TRBV29-1 to TRBJ1-4; D not resolved. V was trimmed by 8 bases and J by 6 bases, leaving 16 bases between them. The CDR3 runs 13 residues. Germline lookup yields CDR1 SQVTM and CDR2 ANQGSEA. Written as DNA, the CDR3 is TGCAGCTCCCGGGTCCCCGGGGATGAAAAACTGTTTTTT. It specifies CSSRVPGDEKLFF.

This clone was seen ten or more times. J is TRBJ2-1 and V is TRBV10-3; the match to TRBD2 covers 7 bases. J lost 6 bases, V lost 0 bases, and 2 bases had no gene match. The CDR3 is 14 amino acids. Looked up from germline, CDR1 is ENHRY and CDR2 is SYGVKD. The CDR3, as DNA: TGTGCCATCAGTGAGTCGGGGACTATCAATGAGCAGTTCTTC. Residues: CAISESGTINEQFF.

The V gene is TRBV18, the J gene TRBJ2-7, with D possibly being TRBD2 (6 bases). V dropped 2 bases and J dropped 0 bases, with 11 bases sitting between them. The length of the CDR3 is 15 residues. The germline V gene has CDR1 KGHSH and CDR2 LQKENI. As DNA, the CDR3 is TGTGCCAGCTCACCAGGGACTCCAAGCTCCTACGAGCAGTACTTC. This codes for CASSPGTPSSYEQYF.

This sequence joins TRBV19 and TRBJ1-2; 9 bases agree with TRBD1. The CDR3 has 14 amino acids. The V gene's germline CDR1 is LNHDA and CDR2 SQIVND (reference sequence). J gave up 8 bases and V 7 bases, and 11 bases lay outside the gene matches. The CDR3 DNA reads as TGTGCCAGTAAGGGGGGGACAGGGTTTGCCGGCTACACCTTC. Its translation: CASKGGTGFAGYTF.

This clone has only one observation. V and J are TRBV6-5 and TRBJ2-3; unclear D gene. The germline V gene encodes CDR1 MNHEY and CDR2 SVGAGI. This CDR3 is 13 amino acids long. Trimming took off 6 bases at V and 0 bases at J, with 7 bases between the two ends. CDR3 nucleotides: TGTGCCAGCAGGCATGGCAGCACAGATACGCAGTATTTT. This translates into CASRHGSTDTQYF.

CDR3 DNA: TGTGCCAGCAGCGTAGGAAACGGTCTGAACACTGAAGCTTTCTTT. It specifies CASSVGNGLNTEAFF. The rearrangement links TRBV9 to TRBJ1-1; no clear D gene. Per germline, CDR1 SGDLS and CDR2 YYNGEE. The CDR3 loop spans 15 amino acids. Trimming took 0 bases from V and 0 from J, leaving 9 bases between them.

The DNA for the CDR3 is TGTGCCAGCAGCCCCGCAGGGGGCGGATTGACAGATACGCAGTATTTT. Protein sequence: CASSPAGGGLTDTQYF. The rearrangement links TRBV7-3 to TRBJ2-3, with 8 bases aligning to TRBD1. Germline V lookup: CDR1 SGHTA, CDR2 FQGTGA. Losses at the gene ends were 5 bases for V and 3 bases for J; bases not matched to a gene: 10. The CDR3 sequence is 16 residues long.

The sample holds a few counts of this clone. V usage is TRBV9 and J usage is TRBJ1-1; D is uncertain. The germline V and J ends were trimmed by 3 bases and 2 bases, with 14 bases remaining between them. Per germline, CDR1 SGDLS and CDR2 YYNGEE. This CDR3 has 15 residues. The DNA for the CDR3 is TGTGCCAGCAGCGGCTTCAGAGAGGGAAACACTGAAGCTTTCTTT. Its translation is CASSGFREGNTEAFF.

The rearrangement joins TRBV5-1 to TRBJ1-1; tentatively, D is TRBD1 (5 bases). This CDR3 region has 14 residues. The germline V gene encodes CDR1 SGHRS and CDR2 YFSETQ. V was pared by 2 bases and J by 1 base, with 9 bases between. CDR3 bases: TGCGCCAGCAGCTTTAACGGGGGGAACACTGAAGCTTTCTTT. Translation gives CASSFNGGNTEAFF.

The V gene is TRBV7-2, the J gene TRBJ1-1; TRBD1 aligns across 10 bases. The V segment lost 4 bases and the J segment 5 bases; nucleotides outside the gene matches: 7. Germline assignment: CDR1 SGHTA and CDR2 FQGNSA. The CDR3 totals 15 residues. The CDR3, as DNA: TGTGCCAGCAGCTCGGGACAGGGGACTACAACTGAAGCTTTCTTT. Protein sequence: CASSSGQGTTTEAFF.

This chain links TRBV4-2 with TRBJ2-5; D is possibly TRBD1 (5 bases). The germline V and J ends were trimmed by 0 bases and 5 bases, with 13 bases remaining between them. CDR3 length equals 15 residues. CDR1 is LGHNA, CDR2 YNFKEQ, per germline. The CDR3 reads CASSQDYQGQETQYF. For the CDR3, the DNA is TGTGCCAGCAGCCAAGATTACCAGGGCCAGGAGACCCAGTACTTC.

J is TRBJ2-7 and V is TRBV6-4; 7 positions agree with TRBD2. Trimming cost V 3 bases and J 2 bases; bases outside gene matches: 4. From germline, CDR1 is MRHNA and CDR2 SNTAGT. There are 14 residues in the CDR3. The CDR3 loop is CASSEGGVTYEQYF. The DNA of the CDR3 is TGTGCCAGCAGTGAGGGGGGGGTTACCTACGAGCAGTACTTC.

This clone was seen just once. The genes are TRBV4-1 and TRBJ1-6; the match to TRBD1 covers 8 bases. The CDR3 is made up of 19 amino acids. V lost 0 bases, J lost 4 bases, and 11 bases stayed unmatched. In germline, CDR1 is MGHRA, CDR2 YSYEKL. This CDR3 reads CASSQDFGQGNLYNSPLHF. The CDR3 coding sequence is TGCGCCAGCAGCCAAGATTTTGGACAGGGAAACCTATATAATTCACCCCTCCACTTT.

The J gene is TRBJ2-1, the V gene TRBV7-6, with 8 nucleotides matching TRBD2. Germline values: CDR1 SGHVS, CDR2 FNYEAQ. V trimming: 4 bases; J trimming: 5 bases; junction bases outside the gene matches: 4. This CDR3 has 14 residues. The CDR3: CASSSGGLNNEQFF. The CDR3 DNA sequence: TGTGCCAGCAGCTCGGGGGGGCTGAACAATGAGCAGTTCTTC.

The V call is TRBV5-4, the J call TRBJ1-2; TRBD1 is a possible D gene (5 bases). V lost 0 bases to trimming and J lost 4 bases, with 13 bases between them. The germline gives CDR1 SGHNT, CDR2 YYREEE (reference sequence). CDR3 length equals 15 residues. CDR3: CASSLGGASLYGYTF. As DNA, the CDR3 is TGTGCCAGCAGCTTGGGCGGGGCATCCCTCTATGGCTACACCTTC.

The count of this clone is one. This chain joins TRBV28 and TRBJ2-7, with D possibly matching TRBD1 (5 bases). CDR3 size: 15 residues. From germline, CDR1 is MDHEN and CDR2 SYDVKM. V lost 4 bases, J lost 1 base, and 14 bases lay in between. CDR3 nucleotide sequence: TGTGCCAGCAGTTCCCGACAGCCACAATCCTACGAGCAGTACTTC. This gives the protein CASSSRQPQSYEQYF.

This clone was detected ten times or more. The chain carries TRBV5-6 and TRBJ2-7; D is possibly TRBD1 (6 bases). The V gene lost 4 bases and the J gene lost 2 bases, with 22 bases spanning the gap. Germline CDR1 reads SGHDT; CDR2 reads YYEEEE. The CDR3 spans 17 residues. CDR3 DNA sequence: TGTGCCAGCAGCCCTTCCACGGGCACAGGGAGTCCCTACGAGCAGTACTTC. Translating it yields CASSPSTGTGSPYEQYF. Supplemented by reference TRBV5-6 and TRBJ2-7, the full variable domain reads DAGVTQSPTHLIKTRGQQVTLRCSPKSGHDTVSWYQQALGQGPQFIFQYYEEEERQRGNFPDRFSGHQFPNYSSELNVNALLLGDSALYLCASSPSTGTGSPYEQYFGPGTRLTVT.

This chain links TRBV28 with TRBJ1-2, with D maybe TRBD1 (5 bases). Trimming shortened V by 3 bases and J by 8 bases, and 13 bases separated the two germline ends. Germline V gene lookup returns CDR1 MDHEN and CDR2 SYDVKM. This CDR3 region has 13 residues. The CDR3 sequence is CASSFNSGIGYTF. The CDR3 nucleotides are TGTGCCAGCAGTTTCAACTCAGGGATCGGCTACACCTTC.

V is TRBV7-8 and J is TRBJ2-7; 7 bases align to TRBD1. The germline CDR1 and CDR2 sequences are SGHVS and FQNEAQ. Germline trimming cut 2 bases from V and 3 bases from J; bases unmatched to any gene: 10. The CDR3 has 16 amino acids. CDR3 bases: TGTGCCAGCAGCTTAAAGATGGGACAGCCTAACTACGAGCAGTACTTC. Its protein product is CASSLKMGQPNYEQYF.

The V and J genes are TRBV7-8 and TRBJ2-7; 10 bases are shared with TRBD1. The CDR3 runs to 17 residues. Trimming cost V 2 bases and J 2 bases; bases outside gene matches: 9. The germline CDR1 and CDR2 sequences are SGHVS and FQNEAQ. In nucleotides, the CDR3 is TGTGCCAGCAGCTTACACTCCGGGACAGGGGTGCCCTACGAGCAGTACTTC. Amino acid sequence: CASSLHSGTGVPYEQYF.

In this sample, this clone turned up a few times. The CDR3 DNA sequence: TGCGCCAGCAGCGGCGGCTCGGGACTAGCGTTTGGTGATGAGCAGTTCTTC. Its translation: CASSGGSGLAFGDEQFF. V gene TRBV4-3 combines with J gene TRBJ2-1, with TRBD2 identical over 10 bases. The CDR3 length is 17 residues. Germline values: CDR1 LGHNA, CDR2 YSLEER. The V gene end was trimmed by 5 bases and the J gene end by 8 bases; junction bases not matched to a gene: 15.

The gene calls are TRBV2 and TRBJ1-3; tentatively, D is TRBD1 (6 bases). The CDR3 is 14 amino acids. Germline CDR1 reads SNHLY; CDR2 reads FYNNEI. V was shortened by 6 bases and J by 0 bases, with 9 bases between the two germline ends. CDR3 coding DNA: TGTGCCAGCAGGGTACAGGGCTCTGGAAACACCATATATTTT. This sequence encodes CASRVQGSGNTIYF.

The table lists this clone with a count of one. CDR3 nucleotide sequence: TGTGCCAGCATTGATACCGGGACAGGGAACACTGAAGCTTTCTTT. Residues: CASIDTGTGNTEAFF. V gene TRBV2 combines with J gene TRBJ1-1, with 8 bases matching TRBD1. Germline values: CDR1 SNHLY, CDR2 FYNNEI. V lost 7 bases and J lost 1; bases outside the gene matches: 8. The CDR3 totals 15 residues.

The chain combines TRBV9 with TRBJ2-3; 10 nucleotides align to TRBD2. The CDR3 covers 17 residues. V gave up 2 bases and J gave up 4 bases; unmatched junction bases: 10. CDR1 SGDLS and CDR2 YYNGEE come from the germline V gene. CDR3 region: CASSVTDGAGGPDTQYF. CDR3 DNA sequence: TGTGCCAGCAGCGTTACTGATGGAGCGGGGGGGCCAGATACGCAGTATTTT.